A selection of T cell receptor beta chains follows, all from one sample in a study of blood T cell repertoires in COVID-19. The protocol was immunoSEQ multiplex PCR, while the TCRdb copy is restricted to in-frame clones and leaves out a portion. The sample records about 180,000 clones, just under 80% being singletons. Sequencing was done on a sample of peripheral blood. These receptors were obtained from a man between 65 and 80 years old with active or convalescent COVID-19. CDR3s include the opening cysteine and the closing phenylalanine or tryptophan. A D gene is named only where the DNA matches it firmly. A clone size is listed for some rows: how often the clone was seen (once, few, many), or a class if it is expanded.

d_gene,v_gene,j_gene,len,abundance,CDR3aa,CDR3nt
TRBD2,TRBV9,TRBJ2-5,15,.,CASSVRTSWGETQYF,TGTGCCAGCAGCGTTCGGACTAGCTGGGGGGAGACCCAGTACTTC
TRBD2,TRBV5-1,TRBJ2-1,15,.,CASSLSAGLYNEQFF,TGCGCCAGCAGCTTGTCAGCGGGGCTGTACAATGAGCAGTTCTTC
.,TRBV19,TRBJ1-4,13,.,CARTGVANEKLFF,TGTGCCAGAACGGGGGTAGCTAATGAAAAACTGTTTTTT
.,TRBV4-1,TRBJ1-1,16,.,CASSHPPSKGGTEAFF,TGCGCCAGCAGCCATCCCCCGAGTAAGGGAGGGACTGAAGCTTTCTTT
TRBD2,TRBV29-1,TRBJ2-5,13,once,CSVRLAGGETQYF,TGCAGCGTTCGTCTAGCGGGAGGAGAGACCCAGTACTTC
.,TRBV5-5,TRBJ2-7,14,few,CASSANRGRYEQYF,TGTGCCAGCAGCGCGAACCGGGGGAGGTACGAGCAGTACTTC
TRBD1,TRBV11-2,TRBJ2-5,17,.,CASSLDWTGEGQETQYF,TGTGCCAGCAGCTTAGACTGGACAGGGGAGGGCCAAGAGACCCAGTACTTC
.,TRBV5-4,TRBJ2-6,15,.,CASSPDISGANVLTF,TGTGCCAGCAGCCCGGACATCTCTGGGGCCAACGTCCTGACTTTC
.,TRBV30,TRBJ1-2,13,few,CAWSPIVSYGYTF,TGTGCCTGGAGTCCTATCGTTTCCTATGGCTACACCTTC
TRBD1,TRBV29-1,TRBJ1-1,15,.,CSAGDSFDPHTEAFF,TGCAGCGCCGGGGACAGTTTTGATCCCCACACTGAAGCTTTCTTT
.,TRBV7-6,TRBJ1-4,15,.,CASSSLQGGGEKLFF,TGTGCCAGCAGCTCGCTACAGGGAGGGGGTGAAAAACTGTTTTTT
TRBD1,TRBV30,TRBJ1-6,13,.,CAWRGQGYSPLHF,TGTGCCTGGAGAGGACAGGGGTATTCACCCCTCCACTTT
TRBD1,TRBV9,TRBJ1-4,15,.,CASSDGQGFPEKLFF,TGTGCCAGCAGCGATGGACAGGGTTTTCCAGAAAAACTGTTTTTT
TRBD2,TRBV11-3,TRBJ2-7,11,.,CASSLAGEQYF,TGTGCCAGCAGCCTAGCGGGCGAGCAGTACTTC
.,TRBV5-6,TRBJ1-2,18,.,CASSFGVGDYQANYGYTF,TGTGCCAGCAGCTTTGGGGTGGGTGACTACCAAGCTAACTATGGCTACACCTTC
TRBD2,TRBV20-1,TRBJ2-7,13,once,CSARGLVFYEQYF,TGCAGTGCTCGTGGACTAGTTTTTTACGAGCAGTACTTC
.,TRBV7-8,TRBJ2-3,14,.,CASSLGLETDTQYF,TGTGCCAGCAGCTTAGGTTTGGAGACAGATACGCAGTATTTT